The T cell receptor (beta chain) described here comes from a study of T-cell reconstitution after alpha-beta-depleted transplantation in children. Study results and caveats: About two months after transplant, alpha-beta T cells reportedly came from several hundred expanded graft clones. A year had passed since transplant, and T-cell counts and diversity by then came mostly from newly produced T cells. The origin of high day-60 TCRbeta diversity in some patients lay in surviving recipient T cells and thymic progenitors.

This clonotype was counted ten times or more. Its target is not known. A TCRbeta library incorporating unique molecular identifiers was prepared. In TCRdb, the PCR reads were re-called with MiXCR into one record per CDR3 protein. This table has hundreds of thousands of distinct CDR3 sequences, under 13% appearing once. The CDR3 contains 14 residues. Germline CDR1 and CDR2: DFQATT and SNEGSKA (reference sequence). V gave up 0 bases and J gave up 1 base, with 10 bases separating them. The sample here was PBMCs, taken before TCRalphabeta/CD19-depleted stem cell transplant. The source of this sequence is a child under two years old with acute myeloid leukemia, due to receive a stem cell transplant. The V and J genes are TRBV20-1 and TRBJ2-7; tentatively, D is TRBD1 (5 bases). The CDR3 sequence is CSARDQGFSYEQYF. CDR3 nucleotides: TGCAGTGCTAGAGATCAGGGATTTTCCTACGAGCAGTACTTC.